The rows below give T cell receptor beta chains drawn from one sample of a study of T cell responses to AZD1222 COVID-19 vaccine. The protocol was immunoSEQ multiplex PCR, while the TCRdb copy is restricted to in-frame clones and leaves out a portion. The table lists some 130,000 clones, 70% to 90% of them singletons. The sequenced sample was peripheral blood, obtained 28 days after the second AZD1222 dose. The receptors shown here come from an adult who received the AZD1222 COVID-19 vaccine. CDR3s include the opening cysteine and the closing phenylalanine or tryptophan. Each record gives: J gene, clone size, V gene, D gene, CDR3 protein, CDR3 DNA. A D gene is named only where the DNA matches it firmly. Only part of the rows carry a size: once, few, many, or a class if the clone is expanded.

TRBJ1-2	few	TRBV25-1	TRBD1	CASSEYNRGSIKGYTF	TGTGCCAGCAGTGAATATAACAGGGGGAGTATAAAGGGCTACACCTTC
TRBJ1-1	NA	TRBV19	NA	CASNPTGGATEAFF	TGTGCCAGTAACCCTACCGGGGGTGCCACTGAAGCTTTCTTT
TRBJ2-7	NA	TRBV29-1	TRBD2	CSVQGGDYEQYF	TGCAGCGTTCAGGGAGGGGACTACGAGCAGTACTTC
TRBJ1-4	NA	TRBV28	NA	CASSLLPPGTYVSNEKLFF	TGTGCCAGCAGTTTACTTCCCCCGGGGACTTATGTTAGTAATGAAAAACTGTTTTTT
TRBJ2-7	once	TRBV5-1	NA	CASSLAAGHSYEQYF	TGCGCCAGCAGCTTGGCAGCGGGCCACTCCTACGAGCAGTACTTC
TRBJ2-7	NA	TRBV28	TRBD1	CASRTQGTDEQYF	TGTGCCAGCAGAACACAGGGGACAGACGAGCAGTACTTC
TRBJ2-7	NA	TRBV6-6	NA	CASSFTGDEQYF	TGTGCCAGCAGTTTCACGGGAGACGAGCAGTACTTC
TRBJ1-5	NA	TRBV5-8	NA	CASSFSGGASNQPQHF	TGTGCCAGCAGCTTTAGCGGGGGGGCAAGCAATCAGCCCCAGCATTTT
TRBJ2-5	NA	TRBV7-9	TRBD1	CASSPGQLETQYF	TGTGCCAGCAGCCCGGGACAGTTAGAGACCCAGTACTTC
TRBJ1-1	NA	TRBV5-1	NA	CASSLDPGTEAFF	TGCGCCAGCAGCTTGGATCCAGGGACTGAAGCTTTCTTT
TRBJ1-4	NA	TRBV3-1/TRBV3-2	NA	CASSRQVTTNEKLFF	TGTGCCAGCAGCCGACAGGTGACAACTAATGAAAAACTGTTTTTT
TRBJ1-2	NA	TRBV10-2	NA	CASSESKSSYGYTF	TGCGCCAGCAGTGAGTCTAAGTCTAGTTATGGCTACACCTTC
TRBJ1-1	NA	TRBV5-6	NA	CASSPAGRVEAFF	TGTGCCAGCAGCCCCGCGGGGCGAGTTGAAGCTTTCTTT
TRBJ2-7	once	TRBV6-1	NA	CASSEVGGLSEFFSYEQYF	TGTGCCAGCAGTGAAGTTGGGGGCCTTTCCGAATTTTTCTCCTACGAGCAGTACTTC
TRBJ2-7	NA	TRBV28	TRBD1	CASRWDSSYEQYF	TGTGCCAGCAGGTGGGACAGTAGCTACGAGCAGTACTTC
TRBJ1-3	NA	TRBV7-2	NA	CASSLLGTRNTIYF	TGTGCCAGCAGCTTATTGGGTACCCGAAACACCATATATTTT
TRBJ1-1	NA	TRBV7-3	NA	CASGGKNTEAFF	TGTGCCTCCGGAGGAAAAAACACTGAAGCTTTCTTT
TRBJ2-7	NA	TRBV2	NA	CASSTQGPYEQYF	TGTGCCAGCAGTACCCAGGGCCCCTACGAGCAGTACTTC
TRBJ2-5	NA	TRBV3-1/TRBV3-2	TRBD2	CASSRGTSGYQETQYF	TGTGCCAGCAGCCGAGGGACTAGCGGTTACCAAGAGACCCAGTACTTC